This TCR beta chain was captured by sequencing in a study of T-cell reconstitution after alpha-beta-depleted transplantation in children. The V and J ends lost 2 bases and 2 bases respectively, with 20 bases between them. The CDR3 sequence is 18 residues long. A TCRbeta library incorporating unique molecular identifiers was prepared. TCRdb used MiXCR to reprocess the PCR reads, holding one entry per CDR3 protein. The repertoire includes around 680,000 distinct CDR3 sequences, approximately 16% of them detected once, and 1.1% sits in the top ten. This clonotype originated in a human donor who donated a stem cell graft to a child with acute myeloid leukemia. The chain carries TRBV12-3 or TRBV12-4 and TRBJ2-3; no firm D call. The sample in question was PBMCs from the stem cell graft donor, obtained from the stem cell graft. CDR3 DNA sequence: TGTGCCAGCAGTTTAACCTCCCCGGCAGTGGCATACACAGATACGCAGTATTTT. The encoded protein is CASSLTSPAVAYTDTQYF.